These 24 T cell receptor beta chains share one sample of origin, sequenced in a study of control samples from healthy donors and cancer patients (dated by TCRdb to between 2020 and 2021). The method was the immunoSEQ multiplex PCR assay. What TCRdb holds here is the immuneACCESS table cut down to in-frame rearrangements. Part of the clones is not present; checked against another copy, under half of the missing clones reflect an unresolved V gene, and the others are unexplained. This sample has more than 100,000 clones in its table, and about 89% of those were observed once. Of the sample, less than 9% is held by the ten largest clones. Material: blood. Receptors originate from a woman younger than 30 in good health.

This chain links TRBV5-1 with TRBJ2-1, with D uncertain. CDR1 is SGHRS, CDR2 YFSETQ, per germline. V was shortened by 0 bases and J by 3 bases, with 7 bases between the two germline ends. CDR3 size: 14 residues. CDR3 region: CASSLEQIYNEQFF. The CDR3 nucleotides are TGCGCCAGCAGCTTGGAACAGATCTACAATGAGCAGTTCTTC.

The chain recombines TRBV28 with TRBJ2-3, with D perhaps TRBD1 or TRBD2 (6 bases each). V shed 3 bases and J shed 6 bases, with 16 bases lying between them. Germline values: CDR1 MDHEN, CDR2 SYDVKM. This CDR3 region has 15 residues. The CDR3 loop is CASSFNGGRGDTQYF. The CDR3 nucleotides read TGTGCCAGCAGTTTTAACGGGGGCCGGGGCGATACGCAGTATTTT.

This clone was observed at least ten times. The J gene is TRBJ1-2, the V gene TRBV4-3; 8 bases fit TRBD1. This CDR3 region has 15 residues. With 0 bases clipped from V and 4 bases from J, the junction kept 4 bases outside the gene matches. Per germline, CDR1 LGHNA and CDR2 YSLEER. CDR3 in amino acids: CASSQEAGTGYGYTF. CDR3 DNA: TGCGCCAGCAGCCAAGAGGCCGGGACAGGCTATGGCTACACCTTC.

The gene calls are TRBV7-8 and TRBJ1-3, with D perhaps matching TRBD1 (5 bases). The CDR3 covers 17 residues. Germline V CDR1 and CDR2: SGHVS, FQNEAQ. The V and J ends lost 1 base and 1 base respectively, with 14 bases between them. The CDR3 is CASSLEQGSFSGNTIYF. The CDR3 DNA follows: TGTGCCAGCAGCTTAGAGCAGGGATCGTTTTCTGGAAACACCATATATTTT. The whole variable domain, filled in from reference TRBV7-8 and TRBJ1-3, reads GAGVSQSPRYKVAKRGQDVALRCDPISGHVSLFWYQQALGQGPEFLTYFQNEAQLDKSGLPSDRFFAERPEGSVSTLKIQRTQQEDSAVYLCASSLEQGSFSGNTIYFGEGSWLTVV.

The CDR3 sequence: CASSTAGQLSGNTIYF. The CDR3 region has the DNA TGTGCCAGCAGTACCGCGGGACAGCTCTCTGGAAACACCATATATTTT. The chain uses TRBV14 and TRBJ1-3; 7 positions agree with TRBD1. Germline CDR1 SGHDN, CDR2 FVKESK. The CDR3 is 16 residues long. J lost 0 bases, V lost 6 bases, and 8 bases had no gene match.

V gene TRBV27 combines with J gene TRBJ1-1; D remains unclear. Germline V gene data show CDR1 as MNHEY and CDR2 as SMNVEV (reference sequence). The ends were cut back, 8 bases at V and 4 bases at J, with 14 bases in the middle. CDR3 length: 13 residues. The CDR3 loop is CASSPRPGTEAFF. The CDR3 coding sequence is TGTGCCAGCTCGCCCCGACCTGGCACTGAAGCTTTCTTT.

The chain couples TRBV28 to TRBJ1-2; D possibly corresponds to TRBD1 (6 bases). The CDR3 is made up of 14 amino acids. Trimming pared 6 bases from V and 4 bases from J, leaving 15 bases between. Germline CDR1 is MDHEN and CDR2 is SYDVKM. The CDR3 DNA is TGTGCCAGCAGGCTCGCGAAGGGGGTCTATGGCTACACCTTC. This sequence encodes CASRLAKGVYGYTF.

This clone was seen only once. The chain couples TRBV7-6 to TRBJ2-3, with TRBD1 matching over 8 bases. The germline CDR1 and CDR2 sequences are SGHVS and FNYEAQ. There are 18 residues in the CDR3. V lost 1 base and J lost 1; bases outside the gene matches: 10. CDR3 protein: CASSLGDRFGGGTDTQYF. The CDR3 DNA follows: TGTGCCAGCAGCTTAGGGGACAGGTTCGGCGGTGGCACAGATACGCAGTATTTT.

The chain carries TRBV5-4 and TRBJ1-1; 8 bases agree with TRBD1. V shed 4 bases and J 3 bases; nucleotides not matched to a gene: 5. CDR1 is SGHNT, CDR2 YYREEE, per germline (reference sequence). There are 14 residues in the CDR3. Here the CDR3 DNA reads TGTGCCAGCAGCCAGGACAGGGCGGACACTGAAGCTTTCTTT. This codes for CASSQDRADTEAFF.

The chain employs TRBV7-2 and TRBJ2-3; D remains ambiguous. There are 17 residues in the CDR3. The germline V and J ends were trimmed by 0 bases and 0 bases, with 13 bases remaining between them. In germline, CDR1 is SGHTA, CDR2 FQGNSA. The CDR3 is CASSLAPGSPSTDTQYF. In DNA form, the CDR3 reads TGTGCCAGCAGCTTAGCACCCGGCAGCCCTAGCACAGATACGCAGTATTTT.

The chain uses TRBV7-9 and TRBJ2-5; TRBD1 aligns across 9 bases. The CDR3 loop spans 16 amino acids. Germline V gene sequence: CDR1 SEHNR, CDR2 FQNEAQ (reference sequence). The V and J ends lost 5 bases and 9 bases, in that order; junction bases with no gene match: 16. Here the CDR3 DNA reads TGTGCCAGCAGCCTACTGAAGACAGGGGGTGAGGGGTCCCAGTACTTC. It yields the protein CASSLLKTGGEGSQYF.

The rearrangement links TRBV5-1 to TRBJ2-7; the D gene is possibly TRBD1 (6 bases). Trimming took off 0 bases at V and 0 bases at J, with 10 bases between the two ends. Looked up from germline, CDR1 is SGHRS and CDR2 is YFSETQ. The CDR3 is made up of 15 amino acids. The CDR3 loop reads CASSLVETGSYEQYF. CDR3 sequence (DNA): TGCGCCAGCAGCTTGGTCGAGACAGGCTCCTACGAGCAGTACTTC. Full variable domain (outside the CDR3, taken from reference TRBV5-1 and TRBJ2-7): KAGVTQTPRYLIKTRGQQVTLSCSPISGHRSVSWYQQTPGQGLQFLFEYFSETQRNKGNFPGRFSGRQFSNSRSEMNVSTLELGDSALYLCASSLVETGSYEQYFGPGTRLTVT.

V usage is TRBV27 and J usage is TRBJ2-1; 10 nucleotides align to TRBD2. The CDR3 runs to 16 residues. Per the germline V gene, CDR1 is MNHEY and CDR2 is SMNVEV (reference sequence). With 2 bases clipped from V and 3 bases from J, the junction kept 4 bases outside the gene matches. The CDR3 here is CASSLLAGALYNEQFF. The CDR3 DNA is TGTGCCAGCAGTTTACTAGCGGGAGCCCTCTACAATGAGCAGTTCTTC.

V gene TRBV27 combines with J gene TRBJ1-5; TRBD1 matches 9 bases. V trimming: 4 bases; J trimming: 5 bases; junction bases outside the gene matches: 0. The CDR3 extends over 13 amino acids. Germline loops: CDR1 MNHEY, CDR2 SMNVEV (reference sequence). The CDR3 DNA reads as TGTGCCAGCAGTTGGACAGGGGATCAGCCCCAGCATTTT. Residues: CASSWTGDQPQHF.

The table lists this clone with a few counts. The chain has TRBV30 and TRBJ1-5; perhaps TRBD1 as D (5 bases). The CDR3 runs to 13 residues. CDR1 is GTSNPN, CDR2 SVGIG, per germline (reference sequence). V lost 2 bases and J lost 12, with 17 bases in between. The CDR3 DNA sequence: TGTGCCTGGAGTAAGGTAGGGGCGGGACGCCAGCATTTT. Translating it yields CAWSKVGAGRQHF. Full variable domain (rest looked up from reference TRBV30 and TRBJ1-5): SQTIHQWPATLVQPVGSPLSLECTVEGTSNPNLYWYRQAAGRGLQLLFYSVGIGQISSEVPQNLSASRPQDRQFILSSKKLLLSDSGFYLCAWSKVGAGRQHFGDGTRLSIL.

This sequence joins TRBV5-1 and TRBJ2-3; D tentatively fits TRBD1 or TRBD2 (5 bases each). V was cut by 5 bases and J by 5 bases, with 15 bases left in between. The CDR3 is 14 amino acids. Germline values: CDR1 SGHRS, CDR2 YFSETQ. DNA of the CDR3: TGCGCCAGCAGTGAGGGGCAATTAATAGATACGCAGTATTTT. Translated: CASSEGQLIDTQYF.

The chain combines TRBV4-2 with TRBJ2-7; 8 bases map to TRBD1. Looked up from germline, CDR1 is LGHNA and CDR2 is YNFKEQ. The CDR3 runs to 17 residues. The trim removed 2 bases at V and 2 bases at J, leaving 11 bases unmatched. CDR3 nucleotide sequence: TGTGCCAGCAGCCAAATATCCGGGACAGGTGATACCTACGAGCAGTACTTC. It translates to CASSQISGTGDTYEQYF.

The chain employs TRBV15 and TRBJ2-7; D gene uncertain. V was clipped by 0 bases and J by 1 base, with 10 bases between them. Germline CDR1 is LNHNV and CDR2 is YYDKDF (reference sequence). CDR3 length equals 15 residues. CDR3 amino acids: CATSRDSEASYEQYF. In DNA, the CDR3 is TGTGCCACCAGCAGAGATTCGGAAGCTTCCTACGAGCAGTACTTC.

V is TRBV27 and J is TRBJ2-7; D is uncertain. V lost 6 bases to trimming and J lost 0 bases, with 12 bases between them. CDR1 and CDR2 (germline): MNHEY, SMNVEV (reference sequence). The CDR3 contains 14 residues. CDR3: CASSATLSSYEQYF. The CDR3 DNA reads TGTGCCAGCAGCGCCACTTTGAGCTCCTACGAGCAGTACTTC.

The chain combines TRBV5-4 with TRBJ2-7; D possibly matches TRBD1 or TRBD2 (5 bases each). This CDR3 is 15 amino acids long. The V end was cut by 4 bases, the J end by 0 bases, with 14 bases between. In germline, CDR1 is SGHNT, CDR2 YYREEE (reference sequence). The CDR3 coding sequence is TGTGCCAGCAGCCCCGGGACCCACCGCTCCTACGAGCAGTACTTC. This sequence encodes CASSPGTHRSYEQYF.

J is TRBJ2-3 and V is TRBV19; TRBD1 aligns across 9 bases. V trimming: 7 bases; J trimming: 1 base; junction bases outside the gene matches: 3. Germline CDR1 and CDR2: LNHDA and SQIVND (reference sequence). The CDR3 totals 14 residues. The chain's CDR3 is CASTRDRGTDTQYF. CDR3 bases: TGTGCCAGTACCCGGGACAGGGGCACAGATACGCAGTATTTT.

This clone was picked up one time. The chain combines TRBV7-2 with TRBJ2-7, with 9 bases that match TRBD2. J was trimmed by 1 base and V by 4 bases; bases with no gene match: 14. The CDR3 is made up of 18 amino acids. CDR1 SGHTA and CDR2 FQGNSA come from the germline V gene. The CDR3: CASSSTRGGPAVSYEQYF. The CDR3 DNA sequence: TGTGCCAGCAGCTCAACGCGGGGGGGACCCGCGGTTTCCTACGAGCAGTACTTC.

The chain employs TRBV28 and TRBJ1-5; D remains unclear. The length of the CDR3 is 13 residues. CDR1 is MDHEN, CDR2 SYDVKM, per germline. V was cut by 2 bases and J by 7 bases, with 9 bases left in between. The CDR3 loop is CASSLREIQPQHF. Here the CDR3 DNA reads TGTGCCAGCAGTTTAAGGGAAATCCAGCCCCAGCATTTT. The full variable domain, with the rest looked up from reference TRBV28 and TRBJ1-5, is DVKVTQSSRYLVKRTGEKVFLECVQDMDHENMFWYRQDPGLGLRLIYFSYDVKMKEKGDIPEGYSVSREKKERFSLILESASTNQTSMYLCASSLREIQPQHFGDGTRLSIL.

In this sample, this clone turned up a few times. The chain is built from TRBV6-2 or TRBV6-3 and TRBJ2-2, with unresolved D. In germline, CDR1 is MNHEY, CDR2 SVGEGT. V lost 2 bases and J 4 bases, leaving 11 bases between the germline ends. This CDR3 region has 15 residues. CDR3 sequence (DNA): TGTGCCAGCAGTTACGGAGTCAGCGCCACCGGGGAGCTGTTTTTT. Its protein product is CASSYGVSATGELFF.